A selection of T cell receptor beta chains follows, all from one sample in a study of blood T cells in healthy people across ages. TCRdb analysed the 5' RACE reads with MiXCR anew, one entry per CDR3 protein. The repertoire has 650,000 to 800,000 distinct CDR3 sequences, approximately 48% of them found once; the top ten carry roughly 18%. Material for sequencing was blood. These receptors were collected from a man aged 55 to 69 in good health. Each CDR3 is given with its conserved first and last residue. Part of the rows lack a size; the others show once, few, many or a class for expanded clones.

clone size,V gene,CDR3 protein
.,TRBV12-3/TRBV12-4,CASSRRDTFLHEQYF
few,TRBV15,CATSARTSGGNEQYF
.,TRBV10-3,CAISDGQGFSGYTF
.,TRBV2,CAAGGETGFENTEAFF
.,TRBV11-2,CASSFGAGSSTDTQYF
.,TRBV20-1,CSAVRGDYGYTF
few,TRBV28,CASPPTVTGYHEQFF
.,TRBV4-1,CASSQSRLGYYNEQFF
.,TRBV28,CASRLTGAPSEQYF
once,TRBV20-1,CSASERGVYTDTQYF
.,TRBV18,CASSPGQEGRLLHF
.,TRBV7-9,CASSFHSGANVLTF
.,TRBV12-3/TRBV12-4,CASSFLGKNTEAFF
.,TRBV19,CASSIAGTEAFF
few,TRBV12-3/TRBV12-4,CASLDRDTDTQYF
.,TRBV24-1,CATSDLRAGELFF
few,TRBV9,CASSVRTTGEDGYTF
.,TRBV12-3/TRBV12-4,CASSLWASGYQETQFF
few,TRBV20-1,CSASDQAVGKKTQYF
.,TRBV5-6,CASSLSPGQGSHEQYF
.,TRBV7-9,CASSSLPPSSGHGYTF
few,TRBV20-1,CSARDEASGTYEQYF
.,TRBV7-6,CASSLGWGKRAETQYF
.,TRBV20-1,CSVRGGGSSYEQYF
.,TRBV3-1,CASSQGLPATDTQYF
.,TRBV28,CASSLFYNRGGRGDEQFF
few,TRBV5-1,CASSLDVLGLAGAKQYF
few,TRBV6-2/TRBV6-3,CASSYSIGDSYNSPLHF
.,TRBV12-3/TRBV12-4,CASTDSSGANVLTF
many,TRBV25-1,CASSYNEQFF
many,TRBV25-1,CASSDIAGGYNEQFF
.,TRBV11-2,CASSLERGAGELFF
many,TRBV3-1,CASSPPWTSGRSADTQYF
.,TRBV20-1,CSARMVRPGPGHGYEQYF
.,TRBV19,CASSPSRRMITGELFF
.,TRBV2,CASRPGAARGYTF
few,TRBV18,CASSPSGTEAFF
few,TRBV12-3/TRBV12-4,CASSLSPGGSGGELFF
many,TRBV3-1,CASSHNSGQRDNYGYTF
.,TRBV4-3,CASSQDLQGGGRTEKLFF
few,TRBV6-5,CASRGVSYEQYF
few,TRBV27,CASSFDHRGGPRGTQYF
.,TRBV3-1,CASSHGGGGREQYF
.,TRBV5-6,CASSPPALQETQFF
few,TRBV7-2,CASSFGGGWETQYF
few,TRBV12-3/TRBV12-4,CASSLKNYEQYF
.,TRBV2,CASSKQRDYEQYF
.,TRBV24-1,CATSDPNQREAFF
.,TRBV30,CAWDRAPSSYEQYF
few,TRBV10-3,CAISPGQTPNYGYTF
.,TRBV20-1,CSARDKDSLSTQYF
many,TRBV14,CASSQEDLHEQYF
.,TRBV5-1,CASSVDRQTDTQYF
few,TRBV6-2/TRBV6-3,CASTSSRTGGPYEQYF
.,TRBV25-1,CASSESVGTGDEQYF